Below, 9 T cell receptor beta chains from the same sample are listed, as sequenced in a study of vaccination effects on CD4 cells after COVID-19. No antigen is known for these receptors. The protocol was immunoSEQ multiplex PCR, while the TCRdb copy is restricted to in-frame clones and leaves out a portion. The sample shows about 41,000 clones, 77% of them seen only once. Before sequencing took place, the ViraFEST assay used viral peptide pools to expand antigen-specific CD4+ T cells. Following 10 days of culture, CD4+ T cells were isolated. The vaccine recipients had no prior SARS-CoV-2 infection, with negative nucleocapsid antibodies. The specimen was CD4+ T cells from PBMCs cultured with HCoV-NL63 spike peptides, collected before COVID-19 vaccination. The receptors here all came from a human donor who received a COVID-19 vaccine.

V usage is TRBV10-2 and J usage is TRBJ1-1, with 7 nucleotides matching TRBD1. In germline, CDR1 is WSHSY, CDR2 SAAADI. CDR3 length: 14 residues. After removal of 6 bases from V and 8 bases from J, the junction contained 12 bases not matched to a gene. The CDR3 bases are TGCGCCAGCAGGATGGGGTTTGGACAGGTCGAAGCTTTCTTT. Translation gives CASRMGFGQVEAFF.

The chain couples TRBV12-3 or TRBV12-4 to TRBJ2-2; D unclear. V was shortened by 6 bases and J by 13 bases, with 18 bases between the two germline ends. The CDR3 has 13 residues. CDR3 amino acids: CASSLKFPLTLFF. DNA of the CDR3: TGTGCCAGCAGCTTAAAATTCCCATTGACGCTGTTTTTT.

The V call is TRBV2, the J call TRBJ2-7; the D is unclear. This CDR3 is 13 amino acids long. Trimming pared 1 base from V and 6 bases from J, leaving 10 bases between. The germline V gene encodes CDR1 SNHLY and CDR2 FYNNEI. As DNA, the CDR3 is TGTGCCAGCAGTGAAGAAGAGTTCACCGAGCAGTACGTC. It translates to CASSEEEFTEQYV.

V is TRBV18 and J is TRBJ1-5; 9 bases are a match to TRBD1. The V and J ends lost 3 bases and 1 base, in that order; junction bases with no gene match: 7. CDR3 size: 17 residues. The germline V gene encodes CDR1 KGHSH and CDR2 LQKENI. The chain's CDR3 is CASSPGTGRESNQPQHF. The CDR3 region has the DNA TGTGCCAGCTCACCCGGGACAGGGAGGGAAAGCAATCAGCCCCAGCATTTT. Full variable domain (remainder filled in from reference TRBV18 and TRBJ1-5): NAGVMQNPRHLVRRRGQEARLRCSPMKGHSHVYWYRQLPEEGLKFMVYLQKENIIDESGMPKERFSAEFPKEGPSILRIQQVVRGDSAAYFCASSPGTGRESNQPQHFGDGTRLSIL.

V usage is TRBV18 and J usage is TRBJ1-4; TRBD1 matches 8 bases. This CDR3 has 15 residues. CDR1 KGHSH and CDR2 LQKENI come from the germline V gene. V lost 4 bases to trimming and J lost 8 bases; unmatched junction nucleotides: 9. This CDR3 is CASSLPRDRNEKLFF. CDR3 sequence (DNA): TGTGCCAGCTCACTCCCCCGGGACAGGAACGAAAAACTGTTTTTT.

The gene calls are TRBV6-5 and TRBJ2-5; 10 positions agree with TRBD1. With V trimmed by 7 bases and J by 5 bases, 4 bases remained unmatched. CDR3 length equals 13 residues. Germline V CDR1 and CDR2: MNHEY, SVGAGI. CDR3 amino acids: CASTWDRGETQYF. CDR3 sequence (DNA): TGTGCCAGCACCTGGGACAGGGGCGAGACCCAGTACTTC.

This clone occurred a few times. The chain couples TRBV4-3 to TRBJ2-1; D possibly corresponds to TRBD1 (5 bases). Germline CDR1 is LGHNA and CDR2 is YSLEER. Deletions cut 2 bases from V and 6 bases from J, with 23 bases between. The CDR3 spans 18 residues. The CDR3 here is CASSQLPFRQGSSNEQFF. In DNA form, the CDR3 reads TGCGCCAGCAGCCAACTACCTTTCCGGCAGGGTAGTAGCAATGAGCAGTTCTTC.

This clone was counted a few times. V and J are TRBV5-6 and TRBJ1-2; D remains unclear. CDR1 and CDR2 (germline): SGHDT, YYEEEE. V was trimmed by 1 base and J by 4 bases, leaving 17 bases between them. CDR3 length: 16 amino acids. The CDR3 is CASSLYSETFFYGYTF. CDR3 nucleotide sequence: TGTGCCAGCAGCTTGTATTCGGAGACGTTCTTCTATGGCTACACCTTC.

V and J are TRBV3-1 (or the pseudogene TRBV3-2) and TRBJ2-4; the D is unclear. V lost 3 bases to trimming and J lost 16 bases, with 22 bases between them. Germline lookup yields CDR1 LGHDT and CDR2 YNNKEL (reference sequence). This CDR3 has 14 amino acids. This chain's CDR3 is CASSHLPPASPLYF. The DNA for the CDR3 is TGTGCCAGCAGCCACTTACCTCCGGCCTCGCCACTTTACTTC.